The T cell receptor (beta chain) described here comes from a study of CD8+CD57+ T cells in acquired aplastic anemia. Study results and caveats: In CD8+ cells, Simpson's diversity showed no significant difference between patients and controls.

Worth noting for this clonotype: Its antigen is currently unknown.

The use of genomic DNA as template underpinned the TCR beta VDJ and CDR3 profiling. TCRdb re-called the reads with MiXCR, one entry per CDR3 protein. The sample has about 190,000 distinct CDR3 sequences, approximately 52% seen once. The junction had 7 bases not matched to a gene; V was cut back by 5 bases and J by 5 bases. Germline V CDR1 and CDR2: KGHSH, LQKENI. The CDR3 spans 15 residues. The gene calls are TRBV18 and TRBJ2-7; 12 bases fit TRBD1. The specimen was sorted CD4+, CD8+, or CD8+CD57+ T cells (not recorded which) from PBMCs. The receptor was isolated from a human donor in good health, serving as a control. CDR3 in amino acids: CASSSPGQGAHEQYF. The DNA for the CDR3 is TGTGCCAGCTCAAGTCCGGGACAGGGGGCCCACGAGCAGTACTTC. Supplemented by reference TRBV18 and TRBJ2-7, the full variable domain reads NAGVMQNPRHLVRRRGQEARLRCSPMKGHSHVYWYRQLPEEGLKFMVYLQKENIIDESGMPKERFSAEFPKEGPSILRIQQVVRGDSAAYFCASSSPGQGAHEQYFGPGTRLTVT.